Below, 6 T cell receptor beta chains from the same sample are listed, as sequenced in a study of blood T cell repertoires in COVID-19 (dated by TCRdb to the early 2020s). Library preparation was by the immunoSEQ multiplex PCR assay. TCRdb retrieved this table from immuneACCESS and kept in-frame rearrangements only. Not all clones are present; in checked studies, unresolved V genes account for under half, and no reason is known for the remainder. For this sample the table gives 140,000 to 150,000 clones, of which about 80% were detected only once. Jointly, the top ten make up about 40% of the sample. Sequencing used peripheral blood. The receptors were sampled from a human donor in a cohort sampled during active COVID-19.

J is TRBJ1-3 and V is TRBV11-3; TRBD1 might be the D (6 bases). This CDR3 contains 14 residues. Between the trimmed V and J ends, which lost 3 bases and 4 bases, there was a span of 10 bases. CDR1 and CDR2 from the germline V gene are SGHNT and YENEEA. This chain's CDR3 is CASSFGGRGNTIYF. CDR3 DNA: TGTGCCAGCAGCTTTGGGGGCCGAGGAAACACCATATATTTT.

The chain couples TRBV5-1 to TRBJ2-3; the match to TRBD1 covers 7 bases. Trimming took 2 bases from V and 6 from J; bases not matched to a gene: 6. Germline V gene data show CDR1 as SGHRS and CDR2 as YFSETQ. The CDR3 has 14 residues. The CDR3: CASSFNRGSDTQYF. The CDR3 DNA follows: TGCGCCAGCAGCTTTAACAGGGGATCGGATACGCAGTATTTT.

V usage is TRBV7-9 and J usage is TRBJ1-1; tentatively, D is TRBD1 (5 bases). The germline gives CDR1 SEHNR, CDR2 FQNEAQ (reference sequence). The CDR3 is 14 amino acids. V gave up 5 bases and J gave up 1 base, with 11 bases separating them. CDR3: CASSQFGGNTEAFF. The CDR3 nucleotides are TGTGCCAGCAGCCAATTCGGGGGGAACACTGAAGCTTTCTTT.

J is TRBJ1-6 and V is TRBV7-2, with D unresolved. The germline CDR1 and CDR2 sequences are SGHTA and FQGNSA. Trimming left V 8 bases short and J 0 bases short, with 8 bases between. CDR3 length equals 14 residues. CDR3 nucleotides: TGTGCCAGCGCCGTTAGCTCCTATAATTCACCCCTCCACTTT. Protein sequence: CASAVSSYNSPLHF.

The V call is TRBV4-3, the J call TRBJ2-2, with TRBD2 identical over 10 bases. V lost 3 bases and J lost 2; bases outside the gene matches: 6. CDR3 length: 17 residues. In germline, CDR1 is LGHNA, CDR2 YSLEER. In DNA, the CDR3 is TGCGCCAGCAGCCAGGGGCTAGCGGGGGTAAACACCGGGGAGCTGTTTTTT. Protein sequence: CASSQGLAGVNTGELFF.

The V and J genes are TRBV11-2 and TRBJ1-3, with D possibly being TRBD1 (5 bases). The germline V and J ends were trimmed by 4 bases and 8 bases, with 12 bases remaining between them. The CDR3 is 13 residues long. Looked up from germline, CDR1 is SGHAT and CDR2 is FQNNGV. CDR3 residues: CASSSSGRDTIYF. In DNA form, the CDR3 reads TGTGCCAGCAGCTCCTCAGGGCGCGACACCATATATTTT.